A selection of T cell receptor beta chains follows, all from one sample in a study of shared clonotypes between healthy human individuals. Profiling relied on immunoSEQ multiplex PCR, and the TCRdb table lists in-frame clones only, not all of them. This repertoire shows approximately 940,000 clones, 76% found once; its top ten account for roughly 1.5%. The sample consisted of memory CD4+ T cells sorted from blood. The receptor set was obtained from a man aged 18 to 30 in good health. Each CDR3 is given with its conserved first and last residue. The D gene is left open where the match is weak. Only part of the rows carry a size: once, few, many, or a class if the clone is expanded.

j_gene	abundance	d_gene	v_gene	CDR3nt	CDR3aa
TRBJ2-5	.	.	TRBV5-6	TGTGCCAGCAGCTTGGCGACAGGATACCAAGAGACCCAGTACTTC	CASSLATGYQETQYF
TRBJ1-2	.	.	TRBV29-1	TGCAGCGTTGAATCGGGGTATGGGGACGGCTACACCTTC	CSVESGYGDGYTF
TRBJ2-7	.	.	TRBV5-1	TGCGCCAGCAGCTTTGCCCCAGGGGCCCTGGGAAACGAGCAGTACTTC	CASSFAPGALGNEQYF
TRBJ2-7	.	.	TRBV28	TGTGCCAGCCCTTCCCCCCTTGGGGACCCCAAGAACGAGCAGTACTTC	CASPSPLGDPKNEQYF
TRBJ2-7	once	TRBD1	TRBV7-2	TGTGCCAGCAGCTTAGTTGGAGGGACAGGGTTCAACGAGCAGTACTTC	CASSLVGGTGFNEQYF
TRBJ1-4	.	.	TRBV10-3	TGTGCCATCAGTGAATCTCTCACCCTAAATGAAAAACTGTTTTTT	CAISESLTLNEKLFF
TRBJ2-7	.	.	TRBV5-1	TGCGCCAGCAGCTTCAAGGACGAGCAGTACTTC	CASSFKDEQYF
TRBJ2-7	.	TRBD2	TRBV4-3	TGCGCCAGCAGCCAAATAGCGGGGGGCTACGAGCAGTACTTC	CASSQIAGGYEQYF
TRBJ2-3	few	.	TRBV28	TGTGCCAGCACCCCCCCGGGGAGGAACACAGATACGCAGTATTTT	CASTPPGRNTDTQYF
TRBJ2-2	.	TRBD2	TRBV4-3	TGCGCCAGCAGCCCCCGACTAGCGGGAGGGGCCGGGGAGCTGTTTTTT	CASSPRLAGGAGELFF
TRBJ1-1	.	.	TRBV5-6	TGTGCCACCGGCAGGGAGTCCAGAGATGAAGCTTTCTTT	CATGRESRDEAFF